This TCR beta chain was obtained from a study of cytomegalovirus exposure and HLA in healthy donors. General observations from the study: The classifier reportedly diagnosed cytomegalovirus status with high sensitivity and specificity. The productive fraction for most TCR beta V segments was about 87% or about 30% in an earlier analysis. Later analysis reportedly placed an Asian-associated ancestry cluster below the roughly 690-donor mean in N-insertions.

Notes on this clone: What it binds is not known.

This CDR3 region has 16 residues. With 1 base clipped from V and 2 bases from J, the junction kept 3 bases outside the gene matches. Germline-derived CDR1 and CDR2 are LGHNT and FRNRAP. Each donor's status was that of a healthy bone marrow donor. The PCR had 60 Vbeta and 13 Jbeta primers. Here immunoSEQ multiplex PCR was the method, and the copy in TCRdb shows in-frame clones only, minus some. The sample records 150,000 to 200,000 clones, 78% being singletons. The specimen sequenced was PBMCs. The rearrangement joins TRBV12-5 to TRBJ2-3; TRBD2 agrees at 10 bases. This sequence originates from a female donor in good health and CMV-seronegative. As DNA, the CDR3 is TGTGCTAGTGGTTTGGGACTAGCGGGTCTCACAGATACGCAGTATTTT. Translation: CASGLGLAGLTDTQYF.